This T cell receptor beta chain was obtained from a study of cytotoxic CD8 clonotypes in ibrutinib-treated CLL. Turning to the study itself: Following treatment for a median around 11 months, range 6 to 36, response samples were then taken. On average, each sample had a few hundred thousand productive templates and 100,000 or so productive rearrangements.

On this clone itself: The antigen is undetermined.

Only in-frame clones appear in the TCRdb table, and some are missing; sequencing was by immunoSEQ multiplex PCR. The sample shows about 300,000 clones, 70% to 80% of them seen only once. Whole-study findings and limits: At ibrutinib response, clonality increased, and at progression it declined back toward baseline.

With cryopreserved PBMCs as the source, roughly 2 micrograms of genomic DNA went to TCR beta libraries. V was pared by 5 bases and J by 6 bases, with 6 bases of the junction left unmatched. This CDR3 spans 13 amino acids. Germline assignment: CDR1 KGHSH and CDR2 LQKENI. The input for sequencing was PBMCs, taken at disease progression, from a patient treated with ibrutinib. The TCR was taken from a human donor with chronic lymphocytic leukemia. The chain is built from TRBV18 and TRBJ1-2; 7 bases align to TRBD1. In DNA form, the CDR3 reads TGTGCCAGCTCAGGACAGGTCCATAATGGCTACACCTTC. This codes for CASSGQVHNGYTF.